Below, 3 T cell receptor beta chains from the same sample are listed, as sequenced in a study of T cell repertoires and Cas9 in healthy adults. Method: immunoSEQ multiplex PCR; TCRdb's copy keeps in-frame clones and lacks some. The data contain around 25,000 clones, 90% of them singletons. Sequenced sample: CD4+ effector T cells (CD127+, CD25-, CD137-, CD154-) from PBMCs; culture status not recorded. The source of these receptors is a human donor in good health.

This chain joins TRBV5-4 and TRBJ1-1; D may be TRBD1 (5 bases). Trimming took off 0 bases at V and 7 bases at J, with 10 bases between the two ends. This CDR3 comprises 13 residues. CDR1 is SGHNT and CDR2 is YYREEE in the germline V gene (reference sequence). The CDR3 coding sequence is TGTGCCAGCAGCTTGGAAAGGGGCCTTGAAGCTTTCTTT. Amino acid sequence: CASSLERGLEAFF.

The chain couples TRBV30 to TRBJ2-3; D unclear. From germline, CDR1 is GTSNPN and CDR2 SVGIG (reference sequence). The germline V and J ends were trimmed by 0 bases and 0 bases, with 13 bases remaining between them. The CDR3 has 16 amino acids. CDR3 nucleotides: TGTGCCTGGAGTGTACTCGCGGCAGATAGCACAGATACGCAGTATTTT. Amino acid sequence: CAWSVLAADSTDTQYF.

The chain links TRBV6-1 to TRBJ2-2; unclear D gene. Trimming removed 8 bases at V and 5 bases at J, with 12 bases between. Germline CDR1 is MNHNS and CDR2 is SASEGT. The CDR3 has 13 amino acids. The CDR3 region has the DNA TGTGCCAGCCGTAGGAGTACAACCGGGGAGCTGTTTTTT. Its protein is CASRRSTTGELFF.